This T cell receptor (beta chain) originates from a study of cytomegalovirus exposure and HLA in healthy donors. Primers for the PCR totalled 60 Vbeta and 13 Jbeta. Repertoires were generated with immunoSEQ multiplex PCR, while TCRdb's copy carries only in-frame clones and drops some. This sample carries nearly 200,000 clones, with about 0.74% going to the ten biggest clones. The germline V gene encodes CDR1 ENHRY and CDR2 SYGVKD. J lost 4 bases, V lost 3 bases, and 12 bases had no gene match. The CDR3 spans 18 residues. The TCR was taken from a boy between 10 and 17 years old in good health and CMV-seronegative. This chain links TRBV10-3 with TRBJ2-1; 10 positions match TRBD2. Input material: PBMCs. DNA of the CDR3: TGTGCCATCAGTGATTCGGGCCTAGCGGGGGTACGTTACAATGAGCAGTTCTTC. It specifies CAISDSGLAGVRYNEQFF.